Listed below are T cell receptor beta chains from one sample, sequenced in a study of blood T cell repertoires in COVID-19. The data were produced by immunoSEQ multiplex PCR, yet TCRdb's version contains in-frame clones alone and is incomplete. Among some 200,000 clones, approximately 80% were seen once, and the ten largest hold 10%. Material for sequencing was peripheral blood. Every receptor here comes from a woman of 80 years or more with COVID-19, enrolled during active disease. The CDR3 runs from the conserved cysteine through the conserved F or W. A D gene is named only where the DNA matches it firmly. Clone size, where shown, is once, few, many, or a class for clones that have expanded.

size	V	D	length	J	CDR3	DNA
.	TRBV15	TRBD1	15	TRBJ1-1	CATSRDRQGNTEAFF	TGTGCCACCAGCAGAGATCGACAGGGGAACACTGAAGCTTTCTTT
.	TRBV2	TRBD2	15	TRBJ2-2	CASRSLAGGAGELFF	TGTGCCAGCAGGAGTCTGGCGGGGGGGGCCGGGGAGCTGTTTTTT
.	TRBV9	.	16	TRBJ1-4	CASSVYPQSFNEKLFF	TGTGCCAGCAGCGTATATCCACAGTCCTTTAATGAAAAACTGTTTTTT
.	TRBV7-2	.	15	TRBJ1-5	CASSLGGSSNQPQHF	TGTGCCAGCAGCTTAGGAGGGTCGAGCAATCAGCCCCAGCATTTT
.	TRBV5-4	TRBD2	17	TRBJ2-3	CASSSQGAGGGTDTQYF	TGTGCCAGCAGTTCCCAAGGGGCGGGGGGAGGCACAGATACGCAGTATTTT
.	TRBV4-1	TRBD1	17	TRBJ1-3	CASSPERQGVGGNTIYF	TGCGCCAGCAGCCCCGAACGACAGGGGGTCGGTGGAAACACCATATATTTT
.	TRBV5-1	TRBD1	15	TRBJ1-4	CASSFSGQGREKLFF	TGCGCCAGCAGCTTCTCGGGACAGGGGAGAGAAAAACTGTTTTTT
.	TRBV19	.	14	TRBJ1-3	CASTRGGSGNTIYF	TGTGCCAGTACTCGGGGAGGGTCTGGAAACACCATATATTTT
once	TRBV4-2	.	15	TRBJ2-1	CASSQEWGQYNEQFF	TGTGCCAGCAGCCAAGAATGGGGGCAGTACAATGAGCAGTTCTTC
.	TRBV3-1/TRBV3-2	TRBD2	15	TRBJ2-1	CASSHAPAGGPGQFF	TGTGCCAGCAGCCACGCACCAGCGGGGGGACCGGGCCAGTTCTTC
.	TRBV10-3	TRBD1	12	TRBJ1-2	CAARDRAYGYTF	TGTGCCGCCCGAGACAGGGCCTATGGCTACACCTTC
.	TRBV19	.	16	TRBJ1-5	CASSTALGYSNQPQHF	TGTGCCAGTAGTACAGCCCTAGGTTATAGCAATCAGCCCCAGCATTTT
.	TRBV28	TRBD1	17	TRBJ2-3	CASSLFGQGVSTDTQYF	TGTGCCAGCAGTTTATTCGGGCAGGGGGTTAGCACAGATACGCAGTATTTT
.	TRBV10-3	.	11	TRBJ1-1	CATYSNTEAFF	TGTGCCACATACAGTAACACTGAAGCTTTCTTT
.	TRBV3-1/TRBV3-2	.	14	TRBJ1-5	CASSPDLAGGVQHF	TGTGCCAGCAGCCCAGATCTTGCCGGCGGGGTCCAGCATTTT
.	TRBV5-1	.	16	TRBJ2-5	CASSAGQLSRKETQYF	TGCGCCAGCAGCGCCGGACAGCTATCCCGTAAAGAGACCCAGTACTTC
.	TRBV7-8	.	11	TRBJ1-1	CASRHNTEAFF	TGTGCCAGCAGACACAACACTGAAGCTTTCTTT
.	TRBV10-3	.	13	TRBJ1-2	CAIRVDGNRGYTF	TGTGCCATCAGGGTTGACGGTAACAGGGGCTACACCTTC
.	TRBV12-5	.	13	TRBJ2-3	CASGLSPADTQYF	TGTGCTAGTGGTTTAAGTCCGGCAGATACGCAGTATTTT
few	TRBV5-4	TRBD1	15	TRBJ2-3	CASSLLQGAKQTQYF	TGTGCCAGCAGCTTGTTGCAGGGGGCGAAACAAACGCAGTATTTT
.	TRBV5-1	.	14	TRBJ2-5	CASSLGTSRETQYF	TGCGCCAGCAGCTTGGGAACCAGCAGGGAGACCCAGTACTTC
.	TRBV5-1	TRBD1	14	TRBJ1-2	CASSLAGQEVGYTF	TGCGCCAGCAGCTTGGCCGGACAGGAGGTGGGCTACACCTTC
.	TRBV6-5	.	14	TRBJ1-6	CASSSRALNSPLHF	TGTGCCAGCAGTTCCAGGGCTCTGAATTCACCCCTCCACTTT
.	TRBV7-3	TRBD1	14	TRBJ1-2	CASSLGQGGYGYTF	TGTGCCAGCAGCTTAGGACAGGGAGGCTATGGCTACACCTTC
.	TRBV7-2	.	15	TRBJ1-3	CASSSHDSSGNTIYF	TGTGCCAGCAGTTCTCATGACTCGTCCGGAAACACCATATATTTT
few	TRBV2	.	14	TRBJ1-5	CASSFGRGNQPQHF	TGTGCCAGCAGTTTCGGGAGGGGCAATCAGCCCCAGCATTTT
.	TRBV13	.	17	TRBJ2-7	CASSLKQGGVSYYEQYF	TGTGCCAGCAGCTTAAAGCAGGGTGGCGTCTCCTACTACGAGCAGTACTTC
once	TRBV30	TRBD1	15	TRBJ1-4	CAWRPGQGRNEKLFF	TGTGCCTGGAGGCCGGGACAGGGCAGAAATGAAAAACTGTTTTTT
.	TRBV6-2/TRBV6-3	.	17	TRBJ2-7	CASSSAGGVGDGREQYF	TGTGCCAGCAGTTCGGCCGGCGGGGTTGGTGACGGTCGCGAGCAGTACTTC
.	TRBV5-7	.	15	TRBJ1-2	CASSLAPGEDYGYTF	TGTGCCAGCAGCTTGGCTCCCGGGGAGGACTATGGCTACACCTTC
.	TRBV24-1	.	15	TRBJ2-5	CATSDKKASTETQYF	TGTGCCACCAGTGACAAAAAGGCTAGCACTGAGACCCAGTACTTC
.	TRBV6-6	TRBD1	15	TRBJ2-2	CASRFPGQGNGELFF	TGTGCCAGCAGATTCCCGGGACAGGGTAACGGGGAGCTGTTTTTT
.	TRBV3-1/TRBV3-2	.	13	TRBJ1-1	CASSPFSNTEAFF	TGTGCCAGCAGCCCCTTCTCGAACACTGAAGCTTTCTTT
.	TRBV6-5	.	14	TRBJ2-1	CASSYSGDINEQFF	TGTGCCAGCAGTTACTCGGGGGACATCAATGAGCAGTTCTTC
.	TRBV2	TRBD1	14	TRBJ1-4	CASSRQGSNEKLFF	TGTGCCAGCAGCCGACAGGGCTCTAATGAAAAACTGTTTTTT
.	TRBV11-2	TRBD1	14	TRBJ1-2	CASSLDTGGYGYTF	TGTGCCAGCAGCTTAGATACAGGGGGTTATGGCTACACCTTC
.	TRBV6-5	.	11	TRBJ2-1	CASQGINEQFF	TGTGCCAGTCAGGGGATCAATGAGCAGTTCTTC
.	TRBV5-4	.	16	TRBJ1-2	CASSLVAGTTNYGYTF	TGTGCCAGCAGCTTAGTCGCAGGGACTACTAACTATGGCTACACCTTC
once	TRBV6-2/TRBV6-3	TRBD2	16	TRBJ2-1	CASSYLAGSPYNEQFF	TGTGCCAGCAGTTACTTAGCGGGGTCCCCCTACAATGAGCAGTTCTTC
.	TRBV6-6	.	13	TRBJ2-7	CASSSRGTYEQYF	TGTGCCAGCAGTTCCAGGGGAACCTACGAGCAGTACTTC
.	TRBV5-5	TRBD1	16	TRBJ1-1	CASSLRTGGRNTEAFF	TGTGCCAGCAGCTTAAGGACAGGGGGCCGGAACACTGAAGCTTTCTTT
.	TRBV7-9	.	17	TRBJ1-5	CASSLQIGSAINQPQHF	TGTGCCAGCAGCTTACAGATCGGGTCAGCTATCAATCAGCCCCAGCATTTT
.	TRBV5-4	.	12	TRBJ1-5	CASSTEPRPQHF	TGTGCCAGCAGCACTGAGCCGAGGCCCCAGCATTTT
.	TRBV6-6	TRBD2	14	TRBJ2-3	CASTDSLASDTQYF	TGTGCCAGCACCGACTCACTAGCGTCCGATACGCAGTATTTT
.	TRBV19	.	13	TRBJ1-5	CASSPVGVLPQHF	TGTGCCAGTAGTCCCGTGGGAGTGCTGCCCCAGCATTTT
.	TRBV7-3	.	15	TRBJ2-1	CASSLGAGVGNEQFF	TGTGCCAGCAGCCTCGGGGCAGGGGTGGGCAATGAGCAGTTCTTC
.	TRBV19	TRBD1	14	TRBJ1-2	CATLPTGGAYGYTF	TGTGCCACCCTCCCGACAGGGGGCGCCTATGGCTACACCTTC
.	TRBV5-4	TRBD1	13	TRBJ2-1	CASSPRQGLEQFF	TGTGCCAGCAGCCCGAGACAGGGTCTTGAGCAGTTCTTC
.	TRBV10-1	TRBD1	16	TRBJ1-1	CASSESTGAPLAEAFF	TGCGCCAGCAGTGAGTCGACAGGGGCGCCTTTAGCTGAAGCTTTCTTT
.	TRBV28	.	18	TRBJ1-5	CASSGYGNTGNSNQPQHF	TGTGCCAGCAGTGGATACGGAAATACAGGGAATAGCAATCAGCCCCAGCATTTT
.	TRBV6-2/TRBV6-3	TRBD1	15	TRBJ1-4	CASSYPGQGAEKLFF	TGTGCCAGCAGTTACCCCGGACAGGGGGCTGAAAAACTGTTTTTT
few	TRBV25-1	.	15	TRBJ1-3	CASSAVRGSGNTIYF	TGTGCCAGCAGTGCAGTCAGGGGCTCTGGAAACACCATATATTTT
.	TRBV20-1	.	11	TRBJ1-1	CSFLGDTEAFF	TGCAGCTTCCTCGGGGATACTGAAGCTTTCTTT
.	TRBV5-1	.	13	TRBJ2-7	CASSLDNSYEQYF	TGCGCCAGCAGCTTGGACAACTCCTACGAGCAGTACTTC
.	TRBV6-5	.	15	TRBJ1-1	CASSYAGYMNTEAFF	TGTGCCAGCAGTTACGCAGGATATATGAACACTGAAGCTTTCTTT
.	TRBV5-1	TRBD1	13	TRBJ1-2	CASSSGQNYGYTF	TGCGCCAGCAGCTCGGGACAGAACTATGGCTACACCTTC
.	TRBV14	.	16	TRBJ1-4	CASSPGTKQAREKLFF	TGTGCCAGCAGCCCCGGGACAAAACAAGCCCGGGAAAAACTGTTTTTT